This T cell receptor (beta chain) originates from a study of molecular identifiers for immune sequencing clone quantification. Points from the study as a whole: Jurkat TCR RNA that was spiked in from one cell was reportedly detectable among one million naive cells. In naive cells, under 1% of molecules belonged to clones above 20 RNA copies, against over 98% in effector cells.

This CDR3 comprises 14 residues. Germline V gene lookup returns CDR1 MNHEY and CDR2 SVGAGI. The germline V and J ends were trimmed by 0 bases and 5 bases, with 10 bases remaining between them. This clonotype was detected many times. Its specificity is unknown. In preparing bulk TCR libraries, previously described methods and listed TCR primers were used. TCRdb reanalysed the PCR reads using MiXCR and keeps one entry per CDR3 protein. The repertoire consists of about 54,000 distinct CDR3 sequences, with 25% occurring once and the leading ten covering approximately 1.9%. The sequenced sample consisted of naive CD8+ T cells from blood, with Jurkat cell RNA spiked in. Subset noted: FACS-sorted CD8+CD4-CCR7+CD45RA+ naive T cells. The sequence was obtained from a human donor in good health. Some libraries in this study had Jurkat cell RNA spiked in. J is TRBJ1-2 and V is TRBV6-5; D might be TRBD1 (6 bases). CDR3 coding DNA: TGTGCCAGCAGTTACTCGCAGGGGCTGTATGGCTACACCTTC. Translating it yields CASSYSQGLYGYTF.